A selection of T cell receptor beta chains follows, all from one sample in a study of blood T cells in healthy people across ages. TCRdb passed the 5' RACE reads through MiXCR, listing each CDR3 protein once. The table includes about 1.7 million distinct CDR3 sequences, over 25% detected once. The specimen sequenced was blood. These receptors all stem from a woman in her 30s in good health. Both conserved end residues are part of each CDR3. A D gene is named only where the DNA matches it firmly. Clone size is given for some rows only: seen once, a few or many times, or a class if the clone is expanded.

j_call clone_size d_call v_call cdr3_nt cdr3_aa
TRBJ2-1 NA NA TRBV5-1 TGCGCCAGCAGCTCTGACAGGAACCTTAATGAGCAGTTCTTC CASSSDRNLNEQFF
TRBJ2-5 few TRBD1 TRBV7-2 TGTGCCAGCAGCTTAGCGTTCCAGGCAGGGGGCGGAGAGCAGTACTTC CASSLAFQAGGGEQYF
TRBJ2-3 NA NA TRBV5-5 TGTGCCAGCAGCTTGGGATATTCATTCACAGATACGCAGTATTTT CASSLGYSFTDTQYF
TRBJ2-5 few NA TRBV7-2 TGTGCCAGCAGCTTGGGCCGGGCGTTCGAGACCCAGTACTTC CASSLGRAFETQYF
TRBJ2-3 few TRBD1 TRBV11-2 TGTGCCAGCAGCTATGGACAGGCCAGGGGGCCAGATACGCAGTATTTT CASSYGQARGPDTQYF
TRBJ2-5 NA TRBD1 TRBV20-1 TGCAGTGCTAGAGTGGGACAGGGCTGGTTAGGAGAAGGGGAGACCCAGTACTTC CSARVGQGWLGEGETQYF
TRBJ2-1 few NA TRBV4-1 TGCGCCAGCAGCCAAATGCCTATACAGGGTAGAGAGTTCTTC CASSQMPIQGREFF
TRBJ2-5 few NA TRBV6-2/TRBV6-3 TGTGCCAGCAGTTACCTGTCCGTGGGGGAGACCCAGTACTTC CASSYLSVGETQYF
TRBJ2-1 many TRBD1 TRBV18 TGTGCCAGCAGTCCCGGACAGGGAAATGAGCAGTTCTTC CASSPGQGNEQFF
TRBJ1-5 NA NA TRBV29-1 TGCAGCGTTACCACAGGGACTTTGCATCAGCCCCAGCATTTT CSVTTGTLHQPQHF
TRBJ2-5 few NA TRBV5-1 TGCGCCAGCAGCTTGTGGGGGCGAGAATATGTCATGGAGACCCAGTACTTC CASSLWGREYVMETQYF
TRBJ1-5 many TRBD1 TRBV12-3/TRBV12-4 TGTGCCAGTCGACGAGAGGGGGCATCGGGTCAGCCCCAGCATTTT CASRREGASGQPQHF
TRBJ2-5 many NA TRBV29-1 TGCAGCTTTCGCACAGACGCCCGGGGGACCCAGTACTTC CSFRTDARGTQYF